This T cell receptor beta chain was recorded in a study of human T cells and chemical hapten exposure (dated by TCRdb to the early 2020s). For the study in its entirety: For sensitization, 2% DPC in acetone was applied to a roughly 2 cm by roughly 2 cm area of upper inner arm skin. In alopecia patients, the study followed how the peripheral blood TCR repertoire changed in vivo over primary and secondary sensitization to diphenylcyclopropenone (DPC), a hapten. Weekly therapeutic DPC doses were additionally applied to the scalp of patients throughout the roughly 23-week study period. Patient blood was sampled pre-sensitization (week 0) and at 2, 6 and about 24 weeks after DPC sensitization. Blood for TCR sequencing was provided by twenty-nine alopecia patients at one to four time points (pre-sensitization, 2, 6 and 24 weeks). The mostly female patient cohort included alopecia areata with under or over 50% scalp involvement, alopecia totalis and alopecia universalis. Patch tests used Finn chambers with 0.01% DPC on the upper back, scored after 6 days by International Contact Dermatitis Research Group standards. Libraries were pooled for sequencing, and per-sample TCR yields varied mainly because of small differences in library volumes within the pool. The full study reports these points: Repeated subsampling changed both the strength of the expansion versus patch-test correlation and the threshold at which the correlation became significant. Compared with pre-sensitization or healthy control sets, expanded TCRs formed significantly more large CDR3 similarity clusters, which is consistent with antigen-driven responses. The number of TCRs above 1 in 1000 frequency did not change with DPC sensitization; there was no evidence of global repertoire structure alterations. Because every patient had alopecia, a presumed autoimmune disease, the patients' immune response might differ from that of healthy individuals. Patch test score correlated positively with the number of PT1 expanded TCRs, reaching significance at thresholds 8, 16 and 32 but not at 4.

In its sample, this clonotype was seen a few times. Its antigen is not yet known. No base qualities exist here, and no much larger clone lies one base off it. This specimen's time point label, per the study, means: patch test 1, 2 weeks after DPC sensitization. The treatment or condition label on this specimen signifies: therapeutic diphenylcyclopropenone sensitization with weekly scalp DPC. Blood at each patch-test visit was drawn before the patch test was applied. To be eligible, patients had to be aged 18 to 70, diagnosed with alopecia and judged suitable for DPC therapy, while pregnant patients were excluded. Unfractionated whole blood was collected in Tempus Blood RNA tubes, and total RNA was extracted from that blood. Reading from cysteine to phenylalanine, the CDR3 counts 13 amino acids. Left in the record is the CDR3 DNA by itself, 39 bases read in frame from the first base. The germline ends are 6 bases apart after V is trimmed by 3 bases and J by 1 base. CDR1 is given as LNHDA and CDR2 as SQIVND, both from the germline V gene (reference sequence).

Libraries were made using RACE. Sequencing took place on a NextSeq 500. During library preparation, unique molecular identifiers were attached to individual cDNA molecules so that TCRs could be counted in a quantitative, reproducible way. From each blood RNA sample, both TCR alpha and TCR beta chains were sequenced. The source study handled its data this way. A median of about 87,000 TCRs per sample was observed, with a range of about 20,000 to 700,000. The Decombinator software suite was used to annotate V, J and CDR3 in the TCR reads. For PS versus PT1 abundance plots, all samples were subsampled to the same number of TCRs (28,000). TCRs were defined as expanded if absent before sensitization and observed at least eight times at the 2-week time point. TCRdb redid the processing of the public reads, applying fastp at Q25 and MiXCR, and retained in-frame beta chains. A single entry per CDR3 protein holds the most common genes and DNA from its merged rows. The V and J calls shown here were made by TCRdb, not taken from the authors' results. A total of about 120,000 distinct CDR3 sequences appear in this sample, roughly an eighth of them only once. The ten largest make up around 0.99% of the sample.

The rearrangement combines TRBV19 with TRBJ2-5; the D segment cannot be called with confidence. Sequencing was performed on whole blood, taken in connection with sensitization to the hapten diphenylcyclopropenone (DPC). This receptor was taken from a man younger than 35 with alopecia areata. Some clones in this sample may be carry-over from other donors' samples. The base sequence is TGTGCCAGTAGTATCTTCAGCCAAGAGACCCAGTACTTC. Its product reads: CASSIFSQETQYF.